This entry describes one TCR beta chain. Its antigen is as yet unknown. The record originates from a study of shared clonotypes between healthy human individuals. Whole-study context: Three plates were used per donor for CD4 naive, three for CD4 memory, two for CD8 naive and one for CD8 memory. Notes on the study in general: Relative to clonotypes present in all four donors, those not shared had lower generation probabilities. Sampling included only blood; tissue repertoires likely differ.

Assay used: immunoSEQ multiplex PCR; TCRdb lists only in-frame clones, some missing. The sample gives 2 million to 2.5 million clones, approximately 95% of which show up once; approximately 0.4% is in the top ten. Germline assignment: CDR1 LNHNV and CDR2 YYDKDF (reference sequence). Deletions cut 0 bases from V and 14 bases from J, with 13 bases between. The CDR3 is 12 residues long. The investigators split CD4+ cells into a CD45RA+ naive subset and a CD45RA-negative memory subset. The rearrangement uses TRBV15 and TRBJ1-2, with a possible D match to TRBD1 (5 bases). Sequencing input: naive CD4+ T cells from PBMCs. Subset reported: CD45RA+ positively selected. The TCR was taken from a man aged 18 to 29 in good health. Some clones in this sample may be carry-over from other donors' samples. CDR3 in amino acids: CATSREGQGITF. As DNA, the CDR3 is TGTGCCACCAGCAGAGAGGGCCAGGGTATAACCTTC.